This T cell receptor beta chain emerged from a study of blood T cell repertoires in COVID-19 (dated by TCRdb to about 2020). Broadly, across the study: Samples covering the acute and convalescent phases of COVID-19 were provided by collaborators in the United States, Italy and Spain. Where available, HLA class I and class II types were obtained from metadata supplied by the sample provider rather than from assay-based typing. Samples were obtained from the ongoing ImmuneRACE study (first 160 participants) and from about 1,300 subjects provided by 6 global collaborators. The prospective study material was composed of cDNA or gDNA derived from T cells, B-cell-depleted T cells, or PBMCs. Subjects who had been exposed to COVID-19, were actively infected with it, or had recovered from it provided the deeply sampled blood TCRbeta repertoires that made up the dataset. The repertoires were released in a freely available public database meant as a resource for research on the immune response to SARS-CoV-2. Sample metadata almost always included a de-identified subject ID, COVID-19 status, age in years and sex. The study at large found these results: How much clinical and demographic metadata was included differed by source and by participant, and the metadata was provided uncurated.

The immunoSEQ Assay, a bias-controlled multiplex PCR, was used to amplify TCRbeta CDR3 regions from genomic DNA. The authors' analysis ran thus. Within the assay, amplification of reference gene primers was used to estimate how many nucleated cells each sample contained. To quantify the absolute abundance of each unique TCRbeta CDR3 rearrangement, sequence reads were collapsed and filtered. For each sample, productive Simpson clonality was calculated as the square root of Simpson's diversity index over productive rearrangements. In its TCRdb copy, this immuneACCESS table keeps in-frame sequences only and misses some clones. Where compared with another copy, unresolved V genes explain less than half of these, and the others have no known cause. The V and J calls and clone size come from that table; D and trimming were worked out from the DNA. In all, the sample holds about 84,000 clones, and more than 80% of those were seen once. The ten top clones hold approximately 28% of the sample.

Note on this clone: The antigen it recognizes is unknown. The sample holds no much larger clone one base away, and base qualities are not on file.

CDR1 and CDR2, per the germline V gene, are SNHLY and FYNNEI. The CDR3, from cysteine to phenylalanine, totals 14 residues. The retained sequence is limited to the CDR3, 42 bases, with the frame set at the first base. V is pared back by 5 bases and J by 10 bases, with 18 bases lying between the germline termini. Collaborating institutions collected whole blood in K2EDTA tubes following their own protocols. For TCRbeta analysis, collaborators shipped samples as frozen whole blood, isolated PBMCs, or DNA extracted from either of those sample types. The receptor was isolated from an elderly woman with acute or convalescent COVID-19. Recombination linked TRBV2 to TRBJ2-1; the D gene is perhaps TRBD1, on 8 matching bases. Sequencing used peripheral blood. The nucleotide sequence is given as TGTGCCAGCAGTACTCGGATACAGGGGGGGGAGCAGTTCTTC. The resulting protein is CASSTRIQGGEQFF.